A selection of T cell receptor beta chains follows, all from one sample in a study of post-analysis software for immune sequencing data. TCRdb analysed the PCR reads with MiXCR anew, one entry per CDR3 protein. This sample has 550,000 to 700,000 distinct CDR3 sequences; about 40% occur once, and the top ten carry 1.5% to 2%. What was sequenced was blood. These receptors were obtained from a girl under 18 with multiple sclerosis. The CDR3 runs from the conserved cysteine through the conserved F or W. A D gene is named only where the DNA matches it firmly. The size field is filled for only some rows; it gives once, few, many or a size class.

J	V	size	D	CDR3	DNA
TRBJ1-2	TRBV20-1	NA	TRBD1	CSARVGAGGGYTF	TGCAGTGCTAGAGTGGGAGCAGGGGGTGGCTACACCTTC
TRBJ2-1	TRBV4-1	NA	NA	CASSQVSGLPHSYNEQFF	TGCGCCAGCAGCCAAGTAAGCGGACTTCCACATTCCTACAATGAGCAGTTCTTC
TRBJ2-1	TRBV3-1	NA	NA	CASSHPWGGVWGEQFF	TGTGCCAGCAGCCACCCATGGGGAGGCGTTTGGGGTGAGCAGTTCTTC
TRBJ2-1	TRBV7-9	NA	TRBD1	CASRQGTYSYNEQFF	TGTGCCAGCAGACAGGGGACCTACTCCTACAATGAGCAGTTCTTC
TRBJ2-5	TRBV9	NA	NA	CASSVAPPGHAGQETQYF	TGTGCCAGCAGCGTAGCCCCCCCCGGGCACGCGGGGCAAGAGACCCAGTACTTC
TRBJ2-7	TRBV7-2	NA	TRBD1	CASSSKTGGPGESKEQYF	TGTGCCAGCAGCTCGAAGACAGGGGGCCCCGGTGAGTCGAAAGAGCAGTACTTC
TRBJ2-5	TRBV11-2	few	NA	CASSLGPAALETQYF	TGTGCCAGCAGCTTAGGGCCTGCAGCTCTGGAGACCCAGTACTTC
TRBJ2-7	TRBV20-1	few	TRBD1	CSAWTGGYEQYF	TGCAGTGCTTGGACAGGGGGCTACGAGCAGTACTTC
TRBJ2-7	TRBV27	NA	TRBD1	CGSSSGQGAGEQYF	TGTGGCAGCAGTTCGGGACAGGGGGCAGGCGAGCAGTACTTC
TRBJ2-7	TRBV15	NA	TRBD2	CATSRALGTSTHEQYF	TGTGCCACCAGCAGAGCTCTGGGGACTAGCACCCACGAGCAGTACTTC
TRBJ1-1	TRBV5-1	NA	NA	CASSKIPDNTEAFF	TGCGCCAGCAGCAAAATCCCGGACAACACTGAAGCTTTCTTT
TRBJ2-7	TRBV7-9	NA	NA	CASSLGTILSYEQYF	TGTGCCAGCAGCCTAGGGACCATACTCTCCTACGAGCAGTACTTC
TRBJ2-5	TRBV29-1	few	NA	CSVEQAGAREQYF	TGCAGCGTTGAACAGGCAGGGGCTCGAGAGCAGTACTTC
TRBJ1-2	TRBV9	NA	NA	CASSDFGAGNDGYTF	TGTGCCAGCAGCGACTTCGGGGCAGGGAATGACGGCTACACCTTC
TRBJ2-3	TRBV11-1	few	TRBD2	CASSWPGLAGEDTQYF	TGTGCCAGCAGCTGGCCGGGACTAGCGGGCGAGGATACGCAGTATTTT
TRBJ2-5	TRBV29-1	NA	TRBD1	CSGGTGRREETQYF	TGCAGCGGCGGGACAGGGAGACGGGAGGAGACCCAGTACTTC
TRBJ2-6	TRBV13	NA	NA	CASSLENSGANVLTF	TGTGCCAGCAGCTTAGAGAACAGTGGGGCCAACGTCCTGACTTTC
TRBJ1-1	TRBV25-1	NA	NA	CASSEIGRNTEAFF	TGTGCCAGCAGTGAGATCGGACGGAACACTGAAGCTTTCTTT
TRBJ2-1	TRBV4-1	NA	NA	CASSLGKIQQFF	TGCGCCAGCAGCCTAGGGAAGATCCAGCAGTTCTTC
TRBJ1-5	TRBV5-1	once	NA	CASRTGTNQPQHF	TGCGCCAGCAGAACAGGGACCAATCAGCCCCAGCATTTT
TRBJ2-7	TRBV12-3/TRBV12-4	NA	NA	CASRLSRRGGYEQYF	TGTGCCAGCAGGCTAAGCCGCCGGGGTGGGTACGAGCAGTACTTC
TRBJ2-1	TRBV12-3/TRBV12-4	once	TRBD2	CASSFLSGRDEQFF	TGTGCCAGCAGTTTCCTTAGCGGGAGGGATGAGCAGTTCTTC
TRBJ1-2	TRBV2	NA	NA	CASSVIKQFNYGNTF	TGTGCCAGCAGTGTAATAAAACAATTCAACTATGGCAACACCTTC
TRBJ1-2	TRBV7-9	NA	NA	CASSYYGDSYTF	TGTGCCAGCAGCTATTATGGGGATAGCTACACCTTC
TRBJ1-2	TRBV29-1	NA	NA	CSVELPPYGYTF	TGCAGCGTTGAGCTGCCGCCCTATGGCTACACCTTC
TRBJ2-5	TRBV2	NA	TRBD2	CASLGGETQYF	TGTGCCAGCCTGGGGGGGGAGACCCAGTACTTC
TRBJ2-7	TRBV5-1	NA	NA	CASSLGGGGTNYEQYF	TGCGCCAGCAGCTTAGGGGGCGGGGGGACAAACTACGAGCAGTACTTC
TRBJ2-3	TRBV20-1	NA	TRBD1	CSAEGARDATSTDTQYF	TGCAGTGCTGAGGGGGCCCGAGACGCAACTAGCACAGATACGCAGTATTTT
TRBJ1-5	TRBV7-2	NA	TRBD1	CASSTTGVNNQPQHF	TGTGCCAGCAGCACGACAGGGGTGAACAATCAGCCCCAGCATTTT
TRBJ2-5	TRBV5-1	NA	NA	CASSPYPLDTRYQETQYF	TGCGCCAGCAGCCCATACCCACTCGATACACGATACCAAGAGACCCAGTACTTC
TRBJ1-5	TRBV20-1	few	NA	CSARDRSFQLQHF	TGCAGTGCTAGAGATCGGAGCTTTCAGCTCCAGCATTTT
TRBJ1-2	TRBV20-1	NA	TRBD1	CSARDLGTGIGYTF	TGCAGTGCTAGAGATCTGGGGACAGGGATAGGCTACACCTTC
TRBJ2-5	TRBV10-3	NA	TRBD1	CAIGGAGGEETQYF	TGTGCCATCGGCGGGGCAGGGGGCGAAGAGACCCAGTACTTC
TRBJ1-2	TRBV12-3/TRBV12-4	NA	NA	CASSPGRVAGYTF	TGTGCCAGCAGCCCCGGGCGGGTCGCTGGCTACACCTTC
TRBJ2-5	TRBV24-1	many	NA	CATSVGGFGETQYF	TGTGCCACCAGTGTGGGAGGATTTGGAGAGACCCAGTACTTC
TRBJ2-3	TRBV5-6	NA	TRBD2	CASSSTTSRGGTDTQYF	TGTGCCAGCAGCTCCACCACTTCGCGGGGGGGCACAGATACGCAGTATTTT
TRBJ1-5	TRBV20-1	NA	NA	CSAGQDPQHF	TGCAGTGCAGGCCAAGATCCCCAGCATTTT
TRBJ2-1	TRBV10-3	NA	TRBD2	CAIAGTSNEQFF	TGTGCCATCGCCGGGACTAGCAATGAGCAGTTCTTC
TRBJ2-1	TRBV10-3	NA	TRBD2	CAATETSGRNEQFF	TGTGCCGCCACGGAGACTAGCGGGAGGAATGAGCAGTTCTTC
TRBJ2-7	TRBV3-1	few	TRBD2	CASSLRLAAHEQYF	TGTGCCAGCAGCCTCCGACTAGCGGCCCACGAGCAGTACTTC
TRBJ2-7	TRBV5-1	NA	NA	CASSRRMGYEQYF	TGCGCCAGCAGCCGCAGGATGGGCTACGAGCAGTACTTC
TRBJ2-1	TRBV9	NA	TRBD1	CASSLGPGGNEQFF	TGTGCCAGCAGCCTGGGGCCAGGGGGCAATGAGCAGTTCTTC
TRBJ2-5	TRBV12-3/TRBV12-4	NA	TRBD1	CASNDRGKETQYF	TGTGCCAGCAACGACAGGGGAAAAGAGACCCAGTACTTC
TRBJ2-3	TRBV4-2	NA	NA	CASSQAAEVGADTQYF	TGTGCCAGCAGCCAAGCGGCTGAGGTCGGAGCAGATACGCAGTATTTT
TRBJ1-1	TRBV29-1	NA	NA	CSVGPQGKFEAFF	TGCAGCGTTGGCCCACAGGGAAAGTTTGAAGCTTTCTTT
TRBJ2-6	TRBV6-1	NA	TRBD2	CASSRGGGANVLTF	TGTGCCAGCAGTCGCGGGGGTGGGGCCAACGTCCTGACTTTC
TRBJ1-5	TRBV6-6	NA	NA	CASSQGGISNQPQHF	TGTGCCAGCAGCCAAGGGGGGATTAGCAATCAGCCCCAGCATTTT